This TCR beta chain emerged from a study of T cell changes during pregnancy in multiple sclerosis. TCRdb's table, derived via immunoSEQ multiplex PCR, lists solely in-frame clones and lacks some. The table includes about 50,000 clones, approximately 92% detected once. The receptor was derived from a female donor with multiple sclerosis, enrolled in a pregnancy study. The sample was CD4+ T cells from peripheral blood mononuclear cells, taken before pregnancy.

DNA for the CDR3: TGTGCCAGCAGTATCAAACCGACAGTCTATAGGGCTATACTAAACTCCTACGAGCAGTACTTC. The encoded protein is CASSIKPTVYRAILNSYEQYF. The rearrangement joins TRBV27 to TRBJ2-7; D is perhaps TRBD1 (5 bases). The CDR3 extends over 21 amino acids. CDR1 MNHEY and CDR2 SMNVEV come from the germline V gene (reference sequence). Trimming took off 5 bases at V and 0 bases at J, with 32 bases between the two ends.